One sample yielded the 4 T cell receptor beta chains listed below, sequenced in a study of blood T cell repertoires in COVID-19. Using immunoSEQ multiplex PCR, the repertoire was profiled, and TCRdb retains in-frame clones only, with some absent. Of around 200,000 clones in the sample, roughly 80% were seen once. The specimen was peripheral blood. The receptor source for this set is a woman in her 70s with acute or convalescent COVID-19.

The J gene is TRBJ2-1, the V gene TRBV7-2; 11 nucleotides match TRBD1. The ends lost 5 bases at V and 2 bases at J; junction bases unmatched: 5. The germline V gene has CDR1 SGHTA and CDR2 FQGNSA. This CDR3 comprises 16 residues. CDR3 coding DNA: TGTGCCAGCAGCCTCGGACAGGGGGCTCCCTACAATGAGCAGTTCTTC. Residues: CASSLGQGAPYNEQFF.

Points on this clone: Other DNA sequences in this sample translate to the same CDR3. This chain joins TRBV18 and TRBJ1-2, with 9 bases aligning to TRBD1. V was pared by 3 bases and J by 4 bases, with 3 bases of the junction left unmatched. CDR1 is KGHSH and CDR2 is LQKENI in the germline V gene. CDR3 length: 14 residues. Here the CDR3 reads CASSPTGQGYGYTF. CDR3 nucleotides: TGTGCCAGCTCACCGACGGGACAGGGCTATGGCTACACCTTC.

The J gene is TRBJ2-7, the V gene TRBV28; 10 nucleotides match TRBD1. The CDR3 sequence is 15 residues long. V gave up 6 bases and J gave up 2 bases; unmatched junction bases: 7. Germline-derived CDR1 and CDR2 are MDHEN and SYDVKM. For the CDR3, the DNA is TGTGCCAGCAGAGTCGCCGGGACAGGGGCCTACGAGCAGTACTTC. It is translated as CASRVAGTGAYEQYF.

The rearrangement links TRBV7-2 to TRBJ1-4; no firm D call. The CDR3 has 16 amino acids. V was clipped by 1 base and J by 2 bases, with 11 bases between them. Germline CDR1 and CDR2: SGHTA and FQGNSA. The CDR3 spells CASSLGAAGTNEKLFF. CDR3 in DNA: TGTGCCAGCAGCTTAGGGGCTGCTGGGACTAATGAAAAACTGTTTTTT.